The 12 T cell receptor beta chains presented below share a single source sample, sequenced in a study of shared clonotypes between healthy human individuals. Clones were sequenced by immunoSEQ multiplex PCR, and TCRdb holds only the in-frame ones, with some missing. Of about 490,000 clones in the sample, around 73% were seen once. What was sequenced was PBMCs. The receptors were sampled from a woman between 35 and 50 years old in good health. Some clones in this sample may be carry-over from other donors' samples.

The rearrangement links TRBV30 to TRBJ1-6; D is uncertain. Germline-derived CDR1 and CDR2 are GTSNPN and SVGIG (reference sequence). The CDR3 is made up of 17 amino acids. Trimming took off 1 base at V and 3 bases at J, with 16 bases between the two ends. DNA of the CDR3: TGTGCCTGGAGTGGAGACTCGATCCCCCTCTATAATTCACCCCTCCACTTT. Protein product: CAWSGDSIPLYNSPLHF.

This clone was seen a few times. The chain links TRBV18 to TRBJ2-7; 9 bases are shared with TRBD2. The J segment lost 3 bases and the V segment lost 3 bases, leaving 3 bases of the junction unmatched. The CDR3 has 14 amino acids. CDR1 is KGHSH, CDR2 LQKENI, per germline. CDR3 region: CASSPGLANYEQYF. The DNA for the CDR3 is TGTGCCAGCTCACCGGGACTAGCAAACTACGAGCAGTACTTC. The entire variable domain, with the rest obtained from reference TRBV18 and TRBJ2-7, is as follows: NAGVMQNPRHLVRRRGQEARLRCSPMKGHSHVYWYRQLPEEGLKFMVYLQKENIIDESGMPKERFSAEFPKEGPSILRIQQVVRGDSAAYFCASSPGLANYEQYFGPGTRLTVT.

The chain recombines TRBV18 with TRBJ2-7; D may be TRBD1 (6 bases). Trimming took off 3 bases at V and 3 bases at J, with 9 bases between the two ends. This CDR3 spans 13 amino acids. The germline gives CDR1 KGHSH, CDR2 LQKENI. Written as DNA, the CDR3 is TGTGCCAGCTCACCCGGACAGTACTACGAGCAGTACTTC. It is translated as CASSPGQYYEQYF.

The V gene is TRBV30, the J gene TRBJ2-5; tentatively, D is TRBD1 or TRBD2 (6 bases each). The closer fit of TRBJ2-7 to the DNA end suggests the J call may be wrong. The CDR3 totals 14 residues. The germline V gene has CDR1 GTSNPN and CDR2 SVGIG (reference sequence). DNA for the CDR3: TGTGCCTGGAGTGTAGGGGGGAGCTCCTACGAGCAGTACTTC. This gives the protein CAWSVGGSSYEQYF.

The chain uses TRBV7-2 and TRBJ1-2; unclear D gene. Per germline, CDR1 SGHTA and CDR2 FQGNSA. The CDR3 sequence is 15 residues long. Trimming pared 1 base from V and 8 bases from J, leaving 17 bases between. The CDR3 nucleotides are TGTGCCAGCAGCTTAGTAGGTCAAACTTTAGCGGGCTACACCTTC. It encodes CASSLVGQTLAGYTF.

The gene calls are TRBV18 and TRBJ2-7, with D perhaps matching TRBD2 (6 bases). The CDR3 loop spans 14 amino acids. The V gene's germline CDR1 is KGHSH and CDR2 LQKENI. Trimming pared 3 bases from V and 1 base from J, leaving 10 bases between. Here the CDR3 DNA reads TGTGCCAGCTCACCGAGGGACTCTTCCTACGAGCAGTACTTC. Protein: CASSPRDSSYEQYF. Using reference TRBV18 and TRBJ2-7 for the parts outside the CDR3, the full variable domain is NAGVMQNPRHLVRRRGQEARLRCSPMKGHSHVYWYRQLPEEGLKFMVYLQKENIIDESGMPKERFSAEFPKEGPSILRIQQVVRGDSAAYFCASSPRDSSYEQYFGPGTRLTVT.

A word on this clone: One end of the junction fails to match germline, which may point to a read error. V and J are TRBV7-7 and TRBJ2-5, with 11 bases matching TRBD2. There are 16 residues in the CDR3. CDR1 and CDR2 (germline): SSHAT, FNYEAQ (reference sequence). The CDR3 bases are TGTGCTAGCAGCTCGACCGGGACTAGCGGATTAGAGACCCAGTACTTC. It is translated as CASSSTGTSGLETQYF. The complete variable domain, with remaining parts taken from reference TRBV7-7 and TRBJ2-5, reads GAGVSQSPRYKVTKRGQDVTLRCDPISSHATLYWYQQALGQGPEFLTYFNYEAQPDKSGLPSDRFSAERPEGSISTLTIQRTEQRDSAMYRCASSSTGTSGLETQYFGPGTRLLVL.

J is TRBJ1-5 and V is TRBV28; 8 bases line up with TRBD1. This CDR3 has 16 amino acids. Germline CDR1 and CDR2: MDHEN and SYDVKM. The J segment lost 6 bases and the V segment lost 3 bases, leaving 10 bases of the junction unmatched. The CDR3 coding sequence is TGTGCCAGCAGTTTGGGGCAGGGGGCACGTAGTCAGCCCCAGCATTTT. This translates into CASSLGQGARSQPQHF.

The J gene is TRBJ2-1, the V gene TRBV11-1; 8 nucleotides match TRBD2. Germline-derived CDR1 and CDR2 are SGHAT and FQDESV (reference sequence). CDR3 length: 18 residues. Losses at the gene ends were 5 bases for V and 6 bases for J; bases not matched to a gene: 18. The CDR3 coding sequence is TGTGCCAGCAGCAGATTTGCCCTCCGGGAGGGCCTTGGCAATGAGCAGTTCTTC. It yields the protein CASSRFALREGLGNEQFF.

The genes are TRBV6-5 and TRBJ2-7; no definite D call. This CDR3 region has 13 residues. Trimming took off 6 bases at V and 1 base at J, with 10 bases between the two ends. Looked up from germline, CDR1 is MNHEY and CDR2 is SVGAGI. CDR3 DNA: TGTGCCAGCAGACTACAAGGATCCTACGAGCAGTACTTC. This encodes CASRLQGSYEQYF.

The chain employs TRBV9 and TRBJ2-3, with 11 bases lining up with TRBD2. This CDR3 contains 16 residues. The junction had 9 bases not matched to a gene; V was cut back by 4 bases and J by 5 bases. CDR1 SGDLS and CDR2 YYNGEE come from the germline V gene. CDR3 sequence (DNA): TGTGCCAGCAGCCCCGAACTAGCGGGAGTGGTAGATACGCAGTATTTT. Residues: CASSPELAGVVDTQYF.

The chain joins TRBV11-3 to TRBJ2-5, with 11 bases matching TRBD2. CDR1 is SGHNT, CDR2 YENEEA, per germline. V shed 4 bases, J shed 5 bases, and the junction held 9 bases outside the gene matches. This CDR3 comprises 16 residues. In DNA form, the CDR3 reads TGTGCCAGCAGCTCCGGGACTAGCGGCCAGTCGGAGACCCAGTACTTC. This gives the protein CASSSGTSGQSETQYF.